The 24 T cell receptor beta chains presented below share a single source sample, sequenced in a study of Tregs in tolerant kidney transplant recipients. Profiling relied on immunoSEQ multiplex PCR, and the TCRdb table lists in-frame clones only, not all of them. The table shows under 4,000 clones, with 80% to 90% occurring only once. The input for sequencing was Tregs from blood, taken before the transplant. The receptor source for this set is a human donor who received a combined kidney and bone marrow transplant.

The chain recombines TRBV27 with TRBJ2-7, with D unclear. The germline gives CDR1 MNHEY, CDR2 SMNVEV (reference sequence). The CDR3 spans 12 residues. V was pared by 3 bases and J by 6 bases, with 9 bases between. The CDR3 reads CASSFRRGEQYF. CDR3 bases: TGTGCCAGCAGTTTTCGGCGAGGCGAGCAGTACTTC.

The chain recombines TRBV11-2 with TRBJ2-7; unclear D gene. Trimming shortened V by 4 bases and J by 1 base, and 5 bases separated the two germline ends. Germline CDR1 SGHAT, CDR2 FQNNGV. This CDR3 region has 12 residues. This CDR3 reads CASSSQSYEQYF. The DNA for the CDR3 is TGTGCCAGCAGCTCCCAGTCCTACGAGCAGTACTTC.

V and J are TRBV12-2 and TRBJ2-1; the DNA was not compared with TRBD1, the D call given in the table. TRBV12-2 is flagged as a pseudogene. There are 16 residues in the CDR3. The CDR3 DNA reads TGTGCAAGTCGCTTAAGGTTGGCAGGGGGCTACAATGAGCAGTTCTTC. Translated, it gives CASRLRLAGGYNEQFF.

This chain links TRBV6-5 with TRBJ2-7, with 10 bases aligning to TRBD2. The CDR3 is 14 amino acids. Germline V gives CDR1 MNHEY, CDR2 SVGAGI. With V trimmed by 4 bases and J by 3 bases, 3 bases remained unmatched. The CDR3 reads CASSWEREGYEQYF. The CDR3 DNA follows: TGTGCCAGCAGTTGGGAGCGGGAGGGCTACGAGCAGTACTTC.

V and J are TRBV18 and TRBJ2-7; 8 nucleotides align to TRBD1. Looked up from germline, CDR1 is KGHSH and CDR2 is LQKENI. CDR3 size: 13 residues. J was trimmed by 6 bases and V by 1 base; bases with no gene match: 2. The chain's CDR3 is CASSPRDRGEQYF. In DNA, the CDR3 is TGTGCCAGCTCACCACGTGACAGGGGCGAGCAGTACTTC.

The chain carries TRBV29-1 and TRBJ1-1; D not certain. CDR1 SQVTM and CDR2 ANQGSEA come from the germline V gene. The CDR3 covers 13 residues. Trimming took 3 bases from V and 1 from J, leaving 9 bases between them. In DNA form, the CDR3 reads TGCAGCGTTGAGCACACCTCGAACACTGAAGCTTTCTTT. Its protein is CSVEHTSNTEAFF.

The rearrangement joins TRBV7-2 to TRBJ2-5; no firm D call. Germline CDR1 is SGHTA and CDR2 is FQGNSA. CDR3 length equals 14 residues. The ends were cut back, 0 bases at V and 2 bases at J, with 7 bases in the middle. The CDR3 DNA follows: TGTGCCAGCAGCTTAGCGACATTACAAGAGACCCAGTACTTC. Translating it yields CASSLATLQETQYF. The variable domain in full, completed from reference TRBV7-2 and TRBJ2-5, reads GAGVSQSPSNKVTEKGKDVELRCDPISGHTALYWYRQSLGQGLEFLIYFQGNSAPDKSGLPSDRFSAERTGGSVSTLTIQRTQQEDSAVYLCASSLATLQETQYFGPGTRLLVL.

This chain joins TRBV19 and TRBJ1-1; 10 bases agree with TRBD1. Germline-derived CDR1 and CDR2 are LNHDA and SQIVND (reference sequence). The trim removed 9 bases at V and 2 bases at J, leaving 15 bases unmatched. There are 17 residues in the CDR3. The DNA of the CDR3 is TGTGCCAGCTCAGCTAGGACAGGGGGGCGCGGAAACACTGAAGCTTTCTTT. As protein: CASSARTGGRGNTEAFF. Based on the CDR3 plus reference TRBV19 and TRBJ1-1, the full variable domain is DGGITQSPKYLFRKEGQNVTLSCEQNLNHDAMYWYRQDPGQGLRLIYYSQIVNDFQKGDIAEGYSVSREKKESFPLTVTSAQKNPTAFYLCASSARTGGRGNTEAFFGQGTRLTVV.

The chain uses TRBV10-3 and TRBJ2-2, with D unclear. Deletions cut 8 bases from V and 6 bases from J, with 16 bases between. CDR1 and CDR2 from the germline V gene are ENHRY and SYGVKD. The CDR3 runs to 14 residues. The CDR3 nucleotides are TGTGCCATCTCCTACAGCCAGCAATCCGGGGAGCTGTTTTTT. Protein: CAISYSQQSGELFF.

The V gene is TRBV5-1, the J gene TRBJ1-1; 7 bases match TRBD1. Losses at the gene ends were 0 bases for V and 2 bases for J; bases not matched to a gene: 4. Germline CDR1 SGHRS, CDR2 YFSETQ. This CDR3 is built from 15 residues. The CDR3 reads CASSLGGTANTEAFF. CDR3 DNA: TGCGCCAGCAGCTTGGGAGGGACAGCAAACACTGAAGCTTTCTTT.

The chain joins TRBV5-4 to TRBJ2-7; D perhaps matches TRBD1 (6 bases). Trimming pared 0 bases from V and 0 bases from J, leaving 19 bases between. CDR1 is SGHNT and CDR2 is YYREEE in the germline V gene (reference sequence). The CDR3 sequence is 18 residues long. The CDR3: CASSLAGQGQSISYEQYF. The CDR3 DNA is TGTGCCAGCAGCTTGGCGGGTCAAGGACAGTCCATCTCCTACGAGCAGTACTTC.

This clone turned up a few times. The chain's CDR3 is CASSPPAGGYNEQFF. Written as DNA, the CDR3 is TGTGCCAGCAGTCCTCCGGCGGGGGGATACAATGAGCAGTTCTTC. The gene calls are TRBV27 and TRBJ2-1; 8 bases map to TRBD2. Germline CDR1 reads MNHEY; CDR2 reads SMNVEV (reference sequence). J gave up 4 bases and V 5 bases, and 7 bases lay outside the gene matches. CDR3 size: 15 residues.

The J gene is TRBJ2-1, the V gene TRBV7-3; maybe TRBD2 (6 bases). Trimming removed 2 bases at V and 9 bases at J, with 8 bases between. Per germline, CDR1 SGHTA and CDR2 FQGTGA. CDR3 length: 12 residues. The CDR3 DNA is TGTGCCAGCAGCTTAGGGGGAGGTGAGCAGTTCTTC. The encoded protein is CASSLGGGEQFF.

This clone has more than one count but fewer than ten. The J gene is TRBJ2-7, the V gene TRBV28; D gene ambiguous. Trimming left V 8 bases short and J 4 bases short, with 15 bases between. The CDR3 extends over 13 amino acids. Germline V lookup: CDR1 MDHEN, CDR2 SYDVKM. In DNA form, the CDR3 reads TGTGCCAGCCGCGTCCCCAAAAAGTACGAGCAGTACTTC. Its translation is CASRVPKKYEQYF.

The chain combines TRBV6-6 with TRBJ2-3; 9 nucleotides match TRBD1. Germline assignment: CDR1 MNHNY and CDR2 SVGAGI (reference sequence). The J segment lost 3 bases and the V segment lost 3 bases, leaving 4 bases of the junction unmatched. The CDR3 has 15 residues. Here the CDR3 DNA reads TGTGCCAGCAGTTATTTGGGACAGGGAACAGATACGCAGTATTTT. Translation gives CASSYLGQGTDTQYF.

V usage is TRBV6-5 and J usage is TRBJ1-4; the D is unclear. Trimming stripped 2 bases from V and 0 bases from J, with 4 bases between. This CDR3 has 14 amino acids. The germline V gene has CDR1 MNHEY and CDR2 SVGAGI. The CDR3 DNA follows: TGTGCCAGCAGTTACGAGCCAACTAATGAAAAACTGTTTTTT. Residues: CASSYEPTNEKLFF.

The chain combines TRBV19 with TRBJ2-7; D is unresolved. V was cut by 5 bases and J by 0 bases, with 11 bases left in between. Looked up from germline, CDR1 is LNHDA and CDR2 is SQIVND (reference sequence). The CDR3 sequence is 14 residues long. The chain's CDR3 is CASSDTSSSYEQYF. CDR3 in DNA: TGTGCCAGTAGTGACACCTCGAGCTCCTACGAGCAGTACTTC.

This chain joins TRBV5-4 and TRBJ2-7; 7 bases match TRBD2. V gave up 4 bases and J gave up 4 bases; unmatched junction bases: 14. The germline CDR1 and CDR2 sequences are SGHNT and YYREEE (reference sequence). This CDR3 contains 16 residues. As DNA, the CDR3 is TGTGCCAGCAGCGCAACGGTCGCGGGAGAAGGTTACGAGCAGTACTTC. Protein product: CASSATVAGEGYEQYF.

The CDR3, as DNA: TGTGCCAGCAGCCCTACGGGACATAACACCGGGGAGCTGTTTTTT. Its protein is CASSPTGHNTGELFF. The J gene is TRBJ2-2, the V gene TRBV9; D is perhaps TRBD1 (6 bases). The V end was cut by 4 bases, the J end by 2 bases, with 12 bases between. There are 15 residues in the CDR3. Germline-derived CDR1 and CDR2 are SGDLS and YYNGEE.

V gene TRBV6-5 combines with J gene TRBJ2-2; weak D call: TRBD2 (6 bases). CDR3 length: 13 residues. Trimming took 8 bases from V and 7 from J, leaving 14 bases between them. Germline CDR1 MNHEY, CDR2 SVGAGI. DNA of the CDR3: TGTGCCAGCGGCCCCTCGGGACTCGGGGAGCTGTTTTTT. Its translation is CASGPSGLGELFF.

V usage is TRBV27 and J usage is TRBJ1-5, with D maybe TRBD1 (5 bases). The CDR3 contains 14 residues. V lost 5 bases, J lost 2 bases, and 10 bases lay in between. CDR1 is MNHEY, CDR2 SMNVEV, per germline (reference sequence). The CDR3 loop reads CASSKWGGNQPQHF. The CDR3 region has the DNA TGTGCCAGCAGTAAGTGGGGGGGCAATCAGCCCCAGCATTTT.

This clone was found a few times. The chain joins TRBV19 to TRBJ2-5, with 8 nucleotides matching TRBD2. This CDR3 region has 13 residues. The V gene end was trimmed by 4 bases and the J gene end by 5 bases; junction bases not matched to a gene: 3. The germline V gene encodes CDR1 LNHDA and CDR2 SQIVND (reference sequence). CDR3 nucleotides: TGTGCCAGTAGTACCGGGAGGGGGGAGACCCAGTACTTC. Protein product: CASSTGRGETQYF.

The gene calls are TRBV7-3 and TRBJ2-5; D might be TRBD2 (5 bases). There are 13 residues in the CDR3. The V gene lost 2 bases and the J gene lost 2 bases, with 6 bases spanning the gap. Germline CDR1 and CDR2: SGHTA and FQGTGA. This CDR3 is CASSLSGQETQYF. The DNA for the CDR3 is TGTGCCAGCAGCTTATCGGGACAAGAGACCCAGTACTTC. Drawing the rest from reference TRBV7-3 and TRBJ2-5, the complete variable domain is GAGVSQTPSNKVTEKGKYVELRCDPISGHTALYWYRQSLGQGPEFLIYFQGTGAADDSGLPNDRFFAVRPEGSVSTLKIQRTERGDSAVYLCASSLSGQETQYFGPGTRLLVL.

CDR3 sequence: CSVLGPGGEKLFF. The CDR3 DNA reads TGCAGCGTTCTAGGGCCCGGGGGTGAAAAACTGTTTTTT. The chain carries TRBV29-1 and TRBJ1-4, with a possible D match to TRBD1 (5 bases). Trimming left V 5 bases short and J 7 bases short, with 14 bases between. CDR1 and CDR2 (germline): SQVTM, ANQGSEA. The CDR3 consists of 13 residues.